This record looks at one T cell receptor beta chain sequence and its context. Here immunoSEQ multiplex PCR was the method, and the copy in TCRdb shows in-frame clones only, minus some. The sample lists about 89,000 clones; approximately 93% were seen once. These data come from a study of OX40 agonist ivuxolimab in advanced cancers. For the study at large: Ivuxolimab, an agonist antibody against OX40 (CD134), was given to patients. In three patients, partial responses were observed, one with hepatocellular carcinoma and two with cutaneous melanoma. Patients with prior anti-PD-1, anti-PD-L1 or anti-CTLA-4 therapy were eligible; 35% to 50% had some. Averaging about 60 years in age, with a range of about 23 to 79, the cohort was approximately 84% male.

V lost 4 bases and J 8 bases, leaving 8 bases between the germline ends. This CDR3 contains 12 residues. Germline CDR1 SGHTA, CDR2 FQGTGA. The sequence came from an adult with an advanced solid tumor such as melanoma, head and neck, liver or kidney cancer. This chain links TRBV7-3 with TRBJ2-2; perhaps TRBD1 as D (6 bases). This specimen consisted of CD4+ or CD8+ T cells sorted from blood, obtained in a trial of the OX40 agonist ivuxolimab. CDR3 nucleotide sequence: TGTGCCAGCAGCTCAGGACAGGGGGAGCTGTTTTTT. Amino acid sequence: CASSSGQGELFF.